The 10 T cell receptor beta chains reported below all come from one sample, sequenced in a study of blood T cell repertoires in COVID-19. Sequencing used immunoSEQ multiplex PCR; TCRdb keeps in-frame clones, though not all of them. This repertoire shows almost 30,000 clones, 55% to 80% found once; its top ten account for about a sixth. Material: peripheral blood. These receptors originate from a human donor in a cohort sampled during active COVID-19.

This chain uses TRBV7-9 with TRBJ1-2; 7 bases align to TRBD1. From germline, CDR1 is SEHNR and CDR2 FQNEAQ (reference sequence). This CDR3 has 14 residues. V gave up 7 bases and J gave up 3 bases; unmatched junction bases: 8. DNA of the CDR3: TGTGCCAGCAAACCACTGACAGGGTACTATGGCTACACCTTC. Protein sequence: CASKPLTGYYGYTF.

The chain carries TRBV12-3 or TRBV12-4 and TRBJ1-1, with a possible D match to TRBD1 (5 bases). The CDR3 contains 13 residues. Trimming cost V 3 bases and J 1 base, with 6 bases left between them. The CDR3 DNA follows: TGTGCCAGCAGTTTGGGGCCGAACACTGAAGCTTTCTTT. Amino acids: CASSLGPNTEAFF.

The chain uses TRBV11-3 and TRBJ2-7, with TRBD2 matching 10 bases. Germline lookup yields CDR1 SGHNT and CDR2 YENEEA. With V trimmed by 5 bases and J by 5 bases, 6 bases remained unmatched. The CDR3 totals 14 residues. This CDR3 is CASSIRTSGNEQYF. CDR3 DNA sequence: TGTGCCAGCAGCATTCGGACTAGCGGAAACGAGCAGTACTTC.

The chain uses TRBV6-2 or TRBV6-3 and TRBJ2-1, with TRBD1 matching 9 bases. The CDR3 sequence is 14 residues long. V was clipped by 4 bases and J by 6 bases; unmatched bases: 4. The germline V gene has CDR1 MNHEY and CDR2 SVGEGT. Here the CDR3 DNA reads TGTGCCAGCAGTTTCGGACAGGGGTCCAATGAGCAGTTCTTC. Protein: CASSFGQGSNEQFF.

The chain couples TRBV5-1 to TRBJ1-1; perhaps TRBD1 as D (5 bases). Trimming shortened V by 0 bases and J by 0 bases, and 9 bases separated the two germline ends. The germline gives CDR1 SGHRS, CDR2 YFSETQ. The CDR3 sequence is 15 residues long. The CDR3 sequence is CASSLAGGVNTEAFF. Here the CDR3 DNA reads TGCGCCAGCAGCTTGGCGGGAGGGGTGAACACTGAAGCTTTCTTT.

The gene calls are TRBV2 and TRBJ1-2; D may be TRBD1 (5 bases). This CDR3 has 13 amino acids. The V and J ends lost 7 bases and 5 bases respectively, with 14 bases between them. Germline V lookup: CDR1 SNHLY, CDR2 FYNNEI. DNA of the CDR3: TGTGCCAGCACTCCCGAAGGGGAATATGGCTACACCTTC. Translating gives CASTPEGEYGYTF. Supplemented by reference TRBV2 and TRBJ1-2, the full variable domain reads EPEVTQTPSHQVTQMGQEVILRCVPISNHLYFYWYRQILGQKVEFLVSFYNNEISEKSEIFDDQFSVERPDGSNFTLKIRSTKLEDSAMYFCASTPEGEYGYTFGSGTRLTVV.

A note on this clone: A read error may account for a junction end that differs from germline. The chain carries TRBV7-9 and TRBJ2-7; 11 positions match TRBD1. The CDR3 is 14 amino acids. Germline V gene lookup returns CDR1 SEHNR and CDR2 FQNEAQ (reference sequence). DNA of the CDR3: TGTGCCAGTTCAATCGGACAGGGGGCCCAAAGGAGGGAGTTC. Amino acid sequence: CASSIGQGAQRREF.

This clone was recorded only once. The CDR3 spells CASSESETALAKNIQYF. CDR3 DNA sequence: TGCGCCAGCAGTGAGTCAGAGACAGCACTAGCCAAAAACATTCAGTACTTC. The chain links TRBV10-1 to TRBJ2-4, with D possibly matching TRBD1 (5 bases). Germline V gene lookup returns CDR1 WNHNN and CDR2 SYGVQD (reference sequence). The CDR3 is 17 residues long. Deletions cut 0 bases from V and 0 bases from J, with 12 bases between.

The CDR3, as DNA: TGCGCCAGCAGCCCCTTAAGCGGGAGGTTTGAGCAGTTCTTC. Protein product: CASSPLSGRFEQFF. The V gene is TRBV4-1, the J gene TRBJ2-1; 9 nucleotides match TRBD2. Trimming removed 4 bases from V and 9 bases from J; junction bases left unmatched: 7. CDR1 is MGHRA and CDR2 is YSYEKL in the germline V gene. The CDR3 extends over 14 amino acids.

This clone was detected only a few times. The gene calls are TRBV18 and TRBJ2-7; D is possibly TRBD1 (5 bases). V gave up 2 bases and J gave up 0 bases, with 14 bases separating them. This CDR3 comprises 16 residues. Looked up from germline, CDR1 is KGHSH and CDR2 is LQKENI. As DNA, the CDR3 is TGTGCCAGCTCACCAATTCTTGGGCAGGGCTCCTACGAGCAGTACTTC. Translated: CASSPILGQGSYEQYF.